This T cell receptor beta chain was identified during a study of OX40 agonist ivuxolimab in advanced cancers. Study overall: Every patient in dose escalation had hepatocellular carcinoma, melanoma, renal cell or head and neck cancer.

Baseline was the first blood sampling point, followed by cycle 4 day 1 and cycle 7 day 1. Trimming cost V 6 bases and J 7 bases, with 16 bases left between them. The CDR3 is 13 amino acids. Germline CDR1 and CDR2: LNHDA and SQIVND (reference sequence). Findings and limits, study-wide: Both blood CD4+ and CD8+ T cells showed clonal growth by week 6 at 0.1 to 3.0 mg/kg.

The table lists this clone with a count of one. The antigen remains undetermined. TCRdb's table, derived via immunoSEQ multiplex PCR, lists solely in-frame clones and lacks some. This table has approximately 77,000 clones, 90% to 95% appearing once. This receptor was identified in an adult with an advanced solid tumor such as melanoma, head and neck, liver or kidney cancer. The V call is TRBV19, the J call TRBJ2-7; a weak D match, TRBD2 (6 bases). Sequencing was performed on CD4+ or CD8+ T cells sorted from blood, taken in a trial of the OX40 agonist ivuxolimab. The CDR3: CASRDYRAGEQYF. As DNA, the CDR3 is TGTGCCAGTAGGGACTATCGGGCGGGTGAGCAGTACTTC.